Listed below are T cell receptor beta chains from one sample, sequenced in a study of response to subunit inactivated influenza vaccine. In TCRdb, the RT-PCR reads were re-called with MiXCR into one record per CDR3 protein. The table records about 800,000 distinct CDR3 sequences, 21% of them present only once. Source: PBMCs from blood, taken 5 days after vaccination. All receptors derive from a man aged 50-60 years who received an inactivated influenza vaccine. CDR3s include the opening cysteine and the closing phenylalanine or tryptophan. The D gene is left open where the match is weak. The size of a clone is reported for some rows only, either as once, few or many, or as a class for expanded clones.

NA TRBJ1-1 few TRBV5-1 CASSLGGSRGTEAFF TGCGCCAGCAGCTTGGGGGGTAGCCGGGGGACTGAAGCTTTCTTT
NA TRBJ2-5 few TRBV5-1 CASSLGRGRRETQYF TGCGCCAGCAGCTTGGGGAGGGGGCGCCGGGAGACCCAGTACTTC
NA TRBJ2-5 few TRBV5-1 CASSLGRTAQETQYF TGCGCCAGCAGCTTGGGGAGAACAGCCCAAGAGACCCAGTACTTC
NA TRBJ2-1 few TRBV25-1 CASSERRNEQFF TGTGCCAGCAGTGAGCGACGAAATGAGCAGTTCTTC
TRBD1 TRBJ2-1 many TRBV12-3/TRBV12-4 CASSPGGSSYNEQFF TGTGCCAGCAGTCCAGGGGGTAGCTCCTACAATGAGCAGTTCTTC
NA TRBJ2-1 few TRBV10-3 CAISEPQRDSYNEQFF TGTGCCATCAGTGAGCCTCAAAGGGACTCCTACAATGAGCAGTTCTTC
TRBD1 TRBJ1-2 NA TRBV20-1 CSAAREPGQANYGYTF TGCAGTGCCGCACGAGAACCGGGACAGGCTAACTATGGCTACACCTTC
NA TRBJ1-5 NA TRBV21-1 CASSKLRGLGQPQHF TGTGCCAGCAGCAAATTAAGGGGGCTTGGTCAGCCCCAGCATTTT
NA TRBJ2-5 NA TRBV5-1 CASSLGNSLETQHF TGCGCCAGCAGCTTGGGAAACAGCTTAGAGACCCAGCACTTC
TRBD2 TRBJ2-1 NA TRBV20-1 CSARDLRAGGPGSYNEQFF TGCAGTGCTAGAGATCTGCGAGCGGGAGGGCCGGGCTCCTACAATGAGCAGTTCTTC
NA TRBJ2-3 NA TRBV7-8 CASSLPVSGGLDTQYF TGTGCCAGCAGCTTGCCGGTGTCCGGGGGCCTCGATACGCAGTATTTT
NA TRBJ2-6 once TRBV20-1 CSARSQRSGANVLTF TGCAGTGCTCGATCACAGCGCTCTGGGGCCAACGTCCTGACTTTC
TRBD2 TRBJ2-5 few TRBV20-1 CSASPTLASSGEQETQYF TGCAGTGCTAGCCCCACCCTTGCTAGCAGCGGGGAGCAAGAGACCCAGTACTTC
NA TRBJ2-1 many TRBV5-5 CASSLEGGTYNEQFF TGTGCCAGCAGCTTGGAGGGGGGAACCTACAATGAGCAGTTCTTC
TRBD2 TRBJ2-3 NA TRBV11-2 CASSPKGTSGNTDTQYF TGTGCCAGCAGCCCGAAAGGGACTAGCGGAAACACAGATACGCAGTATTTT
NA TRBJ2-5 NA TRBV11-2 CASSLGRGRRRETQYF TGTGCCAGCAGCTTAGGGCGGGGGCGCAGACGGGAGACCCAGTACTTC
TRBD1 TRBJ2-1 few TRBV10-2 CASSRDRVLSEQFF TGCGCCAGCAGCCGGGACAGGGTATTAAGTGAGCAGTTCTTC
NA TRBJ1-5 NA TRBV10-2 CASSESGTGPNQPQHF TGCGCCAGCAGTGAGTCTGGTACAGGGCCCAATCAGCCCCAGCATTTT
NA TRBJ1-1 NA TRBV6-1 CASNYRATMNTEAFF TGTGCCAGCAACTACAGGGCGACAATGAACACTGAAGCTTTCTTT
TRBD2 TRBJ2-1 few TRBV12-3/TRBV12-4 CASRLTSGRGDEQFF TGTGCCAGCAGGTTAACTAGCGGGAGGGGCGATGAGCAGTTCTTC
NA TRBJ2-3 NA TRBV5-1 CASSFGQNTDTQYF TGCGCCAGCAGCTTTGGACAGAACACAGATACGCAGTATTTT
NA TRBJ2-7 NA TRBV7-8 CASSLARLRASSYEQYF TGTGCCAGCAGCTTAGCGAGGCTCAGGGCCAGCTCCTACGAGCAGTACTTC